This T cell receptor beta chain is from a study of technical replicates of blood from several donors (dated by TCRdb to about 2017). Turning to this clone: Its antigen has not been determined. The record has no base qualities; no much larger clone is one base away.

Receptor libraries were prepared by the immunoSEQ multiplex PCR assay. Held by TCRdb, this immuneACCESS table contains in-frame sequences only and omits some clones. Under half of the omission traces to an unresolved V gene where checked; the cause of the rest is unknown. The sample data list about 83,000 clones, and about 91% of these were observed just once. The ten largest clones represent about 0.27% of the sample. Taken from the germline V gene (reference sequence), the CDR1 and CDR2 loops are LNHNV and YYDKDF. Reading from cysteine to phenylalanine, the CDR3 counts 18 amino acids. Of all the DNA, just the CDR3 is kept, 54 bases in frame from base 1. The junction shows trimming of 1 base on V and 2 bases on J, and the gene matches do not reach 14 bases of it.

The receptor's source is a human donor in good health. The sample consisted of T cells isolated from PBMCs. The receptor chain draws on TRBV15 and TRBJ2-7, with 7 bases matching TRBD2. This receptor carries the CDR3 CATSRVEIWGLPTYEQYF. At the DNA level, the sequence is TGTGCCACCAGCAGAGTAGAAATTTGGGGACTACCTACCTACGAGCAGTACTTC.